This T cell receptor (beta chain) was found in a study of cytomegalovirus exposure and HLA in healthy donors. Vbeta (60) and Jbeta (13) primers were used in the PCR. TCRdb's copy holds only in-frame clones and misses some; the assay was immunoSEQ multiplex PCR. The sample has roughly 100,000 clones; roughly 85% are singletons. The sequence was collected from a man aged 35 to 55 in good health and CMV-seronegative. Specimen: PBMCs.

The CDR3 loop reads CASSSGLINEQFF. DNA of the CDR3: TGTGCCAGCAGCTCGGGTCTTATCAATGAGCAGTTCTTC. V and J are TRBV7-8 and TRBJ2-1, with D uncertain. V was clipped by 4 bases and J by 6 bases, with 10 bases between them. The CDR3 contains 13 residues. Looked up from germline, CDR1 is SGHVS and CDR2 is FQNEAQ.